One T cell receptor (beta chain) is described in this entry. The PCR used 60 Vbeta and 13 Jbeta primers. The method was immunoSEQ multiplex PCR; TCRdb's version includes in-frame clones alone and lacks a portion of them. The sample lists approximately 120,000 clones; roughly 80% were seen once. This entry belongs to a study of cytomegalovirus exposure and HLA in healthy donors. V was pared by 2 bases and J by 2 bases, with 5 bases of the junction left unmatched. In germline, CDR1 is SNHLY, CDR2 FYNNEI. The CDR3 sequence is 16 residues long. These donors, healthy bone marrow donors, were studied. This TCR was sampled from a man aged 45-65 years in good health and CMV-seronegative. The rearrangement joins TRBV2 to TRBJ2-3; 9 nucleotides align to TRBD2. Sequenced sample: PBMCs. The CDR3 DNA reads TGTGCCAGCAGTGAAACGCCTAGCGGGGTCACAGATACGCAGTATTTT. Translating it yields CASSETPSGVTDTQYF.